This TCR beta chain was retrieved from a study of blood T cell repertoires in COVID-19. Study-wide context: COVID-19 samples collected from the United States, Italy and Spain covered acute and convalescent phases. T cells, B-cell-depleted T cells, or PBMCs supplied cDNA or gDNA.

Trimming removed 2 bases from V and 4 bases from J; junction bases left unmatched: 16. Germline V lookup: CDR1 KGHSH, CDR2 LQKENI. This CDR3 contains 19 residues. Methods used by the authors: Nucleated cell number was recorded as an estimate derived from reference gene primer amplification. Data came from immunoSEQ multiplex PCR; TCRdb stores just in-frame clones and leaves some out. V and J calls plus clone size are reproduced from that table; the DNA served to infer D and trimming. The sample has under 200,000 clones; 65% to 90% are singletons. This clone has a single count. This chain links TRBV18 with TRBJ2-7; 11 bases are a match to TRBD2. The receptor's source is a human donor in a cohort sampled during active COVID-19. Sequenced: peripheral blood. Written as DNA, the CDR3 is TGTGCCAGCTCACCATCTGAGGGACACCTAGCGGGAGGCTTGTACGAGCAGTACTTC. Translated: CASSPSEGHLAGGLYEQYF. The full variable domain, rest sourced from reference TRBV18 and TRBJ2-7, is NAGVMQNPRHLVRRRGQEARLRCSPMKGHSHVYWYRQLPEEGLKFMVYLQKENIIDESGMPKERFSAEFPKEGPSILRIQQVVRGDSAAYFCASSPSEGHLAGGLYEQYFGPGTRLTVT.